These T cell receptor beta chains were read from a single sample in a study of graft-versus-host responses after intestinal transplantation. These receptors' targets are unknown. The assay was immunoSEQ multiplex PCR, and TCRdb's table has in-frame clones only and misses some. There are about 25,000 clones in the sample; roughly four fifths occur only once, and over 0.8% lies in the top ten. The specimen comprised unstimulated CD8+ T cells sorted from spleen or lymph node cells, sampled before transplant. The receptors were gathered from a human donor who was the organ donor for an intestinal transplant. Both conserved end residues are part of each CDR3. A D gene is named only where the DNA matches it firmly. Clone size is shown for a subset of rows, as once, few, many or a class of expanded clone.

V gene: TRBV2; clone size: NA; J gene: TRBJ2-3; D gene: TRBD2; CDR3 DNA: TGTGCCAGCAGGGCTAGCGGAGCACAACTCACAGATACGCAGTATTTT; CDR3 protein: CASRASGAQLTDTQYF
V gene: TRBV5-1; clone size: NA; J gene: TRBJ2-7; D gene: TRBD2; CDR3 DNA: TGCGCCAGCAAGTGGACTAGCGGCTCCTACGAGCAGTACTTC; CDR3 protein: CASKWTSGSYEQYF
V gene: TRBV6-5; clone size: NA; J gene: TRBJ2-7; D gene: TRBD2; CDR3 DNA: TGTGCCAGCAGCCAACTAGCGGAGGGCTCCTACGAGCAGTACTTC; CDR3 protein: CASSQLAEGSYEQYF
V gene: TRBV7-6; clone size: NA; J gene: TRBJ2-1; D gene: TRBD2; CDR3 DNA: TGTGCCAGCAGCCAAAAACCGGGACTAGCGGGCGAGTACAATGAGCAGTTCTTC; CDR3 protein: CASSQKPGLAGEYNEQFF
V gene: TRBV13; clone size: NA; J gene: TRBJ2-7; D gene: TRBD1; CDR3 DNA: TGTGCCAGCAGCTTGGGGGACAGTCCACACTACGAGCAGTACTTC; CDR3 protein: CASSLGDSPHYEQYF
V gene: TRBV7-9; clone size: NA; J gene: TRBJ1-5; D gene: TRBD1; CDR3 DNA: TGTGCCAGCCAAGAGGGGACAGGGGGCTATAGCAATCAGCCCCAGCATTTT; CDR3 protein: CASQEGTGGYSNQPQHF
V gene: TRBV14; clone size: NA; J gene: TRBJ2-7; D gene: TRBD1; CDR3 DNA: TGTGCCAGCAGCCCCAGGGACAGGGGGCATTACGAGCAGTACTTC; CDR3 protein: CASSPRDRGHYEQYF
V gene: TRBV10-3; clone size: NA; J gene: TRBJ2-3; D gene: TRBD2; CDR3 DNA: TGTGCCATCAGCGGGGGGGCAATAGATACGCAGTATTTT; CDR3 protein: CAISGGAIDTQYF
V gene: TRBV2; clone size: NA; J gene: TRBJ1-2; D gene: NA; CDR3 DNA: TGTGCCAGCAGTGAGGGCAGCCTCGAGGGAATCTATGGCTACACCTTC; CDR3 protein: CASSEGSLEGIYGYTF
V gene: TRBV6-1; clone size: NA; J gene: TRBJ1-2; D gene: NA; CDR3 DNA: TGTGCCAGCCTTACCCTAGGGGAAGGGACCTATGGCTACACCTTC; CDR3 protein: CASLTLGEGTYGYTF
V gene: TRBV4-1; clone size: NA; J gene: TRBJ2-3; D gene: TRBD2; CDR3 DNA: TGCGCCAGCAGCCATGTCGGACTAGCGGGGAGAACAGATACGCAGTATTTT; CDR3 protein: CASSHVGLAGRTDTQYF
V gene: TRBV4-1; clone size: NA; J gene: TRBJ2-1; D gene: NA; CDR3 DNA: TGCGCCAGCAGCCAAGCGGACCAGCTGGGGGGTGAGCAGTTCTTC; CDR3 protein: CASSQADQLGGEQFF
V gene: TRBV30; clone size: NA; J gene: TRBJ2-1; D gene: TRBD2; CDR3 DNA: TGTGCCTGGAGTGTCCCGACTAGCGGGAGGGGCAATGAGCAGTTCTTC; CDR3 protein: CAWSVPTSGRGNEQFF
V gene: TRBV9; clone size: once; J gene: TRBJ2-7; D gene: NA; CDR3 DNA: TGTGCCAGCAGCGTGGGGACTGACCCTAGGGAGCAGTACTTC; CDR3 protein: CASSVGTDPREQYF
V gene: TRBV4-3; clone size: NA; J gene: TRBJ2-7; D gene: NA; CDR3 DNA: TGCGCCAGCAGCCAAGATCAGTTCTCCTACGAGCAGTACTTC; CDR3 protein: CASSQDQFSYEQYF
V gene: TRBV13; clone size: NA; J gene: TRBJ2-7; D gene: NA; CDR3 DNA: TGTGCCAGCAGCTTAGGCGGGTCACCCCACGAGCAGTACTTC; CDR3 protein: CASSLGGSPHEQYF
V gene: TRBV27; clone size: NA; J gene: TRBJ1-1; D gene: TRBD1; CDR3 DNA: TGTGCCAGCAGTACCCGACAGGGGGTAATGAACACTGAAGCTTTCTTT; CDR3 protein: CASSTRQGVMNTEAFF
V gene: TRBV5-4; clone size: NA; J gene: TRBJ2-3; D gene: TRBD2; CDR3 DNA: TGTGCCAGCAGCTTAGCGGGGGGGAAAGGTAGAGATACGCAGTATTTT; CDR3 protein: CASSLAGGKGRDTQYF
V gene: TRBV2; clone size: NA; J gene: TRBJ1-6; D gene: TRBD1; CDR3 DNA: TGTGCCAGCAGTGTCCCGCCCGGACAGGGTTCGATATATAATTCACCCCTCCACTTT; CDR3 protein: CASSVPPGQGSIYNSPLHF
V gene: TRBV10-3; clone size: NA; J gene: TRBJ1-3; D gene: NA; CDR3 DNA: TGTGCCATCAGCAACGACAAGTCTGGAAACACCATATATTTT; CDR3 protein: CAISNDKSGNTIYF
V gene: TRBV11-2; clone size: NA; J gene: TRBJ2-1; D gene: NA; CDR3 DNA: TGTGCCAGCAGCTTATGGGGCGATGAGCAGTTCTTC; CDR3 protein: CASSLWGDEQFF
V gene: TRBV2; clone size: NA; J gene: TRBJ1-2; D gene: NA; CDR3 DNA: TGTGCCAGCAGTGACGATAGACGAGTTGCGAACTATTATGGCTATGGCTACACCTTC; CDR3 protein: CASSDDRRVANYYGYGYTF
V gene: TRBV6-6; clone size: few; J gene: TRBJ1-3; D gene: NA; CDR3 DNA: TGTGCCAGCACCCTGGACAGCTCTGGAAACACCATATATTTT; CDR3 protein: CASTLDSSGNTIYF
V gene: TRBV7-8; clone size: NA; J gene: TRBJ2-1; D gene: TRBD2; CDR3 DNA: TGTGCCAGCAGCTTAGAATGGACTAGCGGGATGAATGAGCAGTTCTTC; CDR3 protein: CASSLEWTSGMNEQFF
V gene: TRBV9; clone size: NA; J gene: TRBJ2-1; D gene: NA; CDR3 DNA: TGTGCCAGCAGCGTCTCGAACCGACTAGTAGGCAATGAGCAGTTCTTC; CDR3 protein: CASSVSNRLVGNEQFF
V gene: TRBV2; clone size: few; J gene: TRBJ2-7; D gene: TRBD2; CDR3 DNA: TGTGCCAGCAGTGAGACTAGCGGTACCTACGAGCAGTACTTC; CDR3 protein: CASSETSGTYEQYF
V gene: TRBV5-1; clone size: once; J gene: TRBJ2-1; D gene: TRBD2; CDR3 DNA: TGCGCCAGCAGCTCGCTAGCGGGAGCAACCTACAATGAGCAGTTCTTC; CDR3 protein: CASSSLAGATYNEQFF
V gene: TRBV4-1; clone size: NA; J gene: TRBJ2-7; D gene: NA; CDR3 DNA: TGCGCCAGCAGCCAAGAACAGGTTAGTCGCGAGCAGTACTTC; CDR3 protein: CASSQEQVSREQYF
V gene: TRBV4-2; clone size: NA; J gene: TRBJ2-3; D gene: NA; CDR3 DNA: TGTGCCAGCAGCCAAGTAGCGTTTAGACGCAGGGAGACAGATACGCAGTATTTT; CDR3 protein: CASSQVAFRRRETDTQYF
V gene: TRBV30; clone size: NA; J gene: TRBJ2-7; D gene: NA; CDR3 DNA: TGTGCCTGGACAGGGAGCTCCTACGAGCAGTACTTC; CDR3 protein: CAWTGSSYEQYF
V gene: TRBV5-6; clone size: NA; J gene: TRBJ1-2; D gene: NA; CDR3 DNA: TGTGCCAGCAGCACAGCTAACTATGGCTACACCTTC; CDR3 protein: CASSTANYGYTF
V gene: TRBV9; clone size: NA; J gene: TRBJ2-3; D gene: TRBD2; CDR3 DNA: TGTGCCAGCAGCGTAGACGGGAGGGCCTCAGATACGCAGTATTTT; CDR3 protein: CASSVDGRASDTQYF
V gene: TRBV5-6; clone size: NA; J gene: TRBJ2-3; D gene: NA; CDR3 DNA: TGTGCCAGCAGCTTGGGCCCTCTGGGTTTTGGTGATACGCAGTATTTT; CDR3 protein: CASSLGPLGFGDTQYF
V gene: TRBV29-1; clone size: NA; J gene: TRBJ2-7; D gene: NA; CDR3 DNA: TGCAGCGTGGGGGGCCCAGGGTCCTACCGATCCGGGGCGGGTTCCTACGAGCAGTACTTC; CDR3 protein: CSVGGPGSYRSGAGSYEQYF
V gene: TRBV5-6; clone size: few; J gene: TRBJ1-5; D gene: TRBD1; CDR3 DNA: TGTGCCAGCAGCCGAGGGGGCGCAGGAAATCAGCCCCAGCATTTT; CDR3 protein: CASSRGGAGNQPQHF
V gene: TRBV30; clone size: NA; J gene: TRBJ1-1; D gene: NA; CDR3 DNA: TGTGCCTGGAGTCGGACATCTAACACTGAAGCTTTCTTT; CDR3 protein: CAWSRTSNTEAFF
V gene: TRBV5-6; clone size: NA; J gene: TRBJ2-2; D gene: NA; CDR3 DNA: TGTGCCAGCGGCTACAGGAACACCGGGGAGCTGTTTTTT; CDR3 protein: CASGYRNTGELFF
V gene: TRBV6-5; clone size: NA; J gene: TRBJ2-7; D gene: NA; CDR3 DNA: TGTGCCAGCAGTTACTCGGGGGTAAACGAGCAGTACTTC; CDR3 protein: CASSYSGVNEQYF
V gene: TRBV4-2; clone size: few; J gene: TRBJ2-7; D gene: NA; CDR3 DNA: TGTGCCAGCAGCCAGCGAGACAGTGGAACCTACGAGCAGTACTTC; CDR3 protein: CASSQRDSGTYEQYF
V gene: TRBV11-3; clone size: NA; J gene: TRBJ2-3; D gene: NA; CDR3 DNA: TGTGCCAGCAGCCAGGGGCAGCGAGAAGTACACCCTAGCACAGATACGCAGTATTTT; CDR3 protein: CASSQGQREVHPSTDTQYF
V gene: TRBV6-5; clone size: NA; J gene: TRBJ1-1; D gene: TRBD1; CDR3 DNA: TGTGCCAGCAGTTACGGGACAGGGAACACTGAAGCTTTCTTT; CDR3 protein: CASSYGTGNTEAFF
V gene: TRBV7-8; clone size: NA; J gene: TRBJ2-3; D gene: TRBD2; CDR3 DNA: TGTGCCAGCAGCGACTATAGCGGGAGGGCAGGGGGCACAGATACGCAGTATTTT; CDR3 protein: CASSDYSGRAGGTDTQYF
V gene: TRBV6-5; clone size: NA; J gene: TRBJ2-1; D gene: NA; CDR3 DNA: TGTGCCAGCAGTTCGATGCCCAACAATGAGCAGTTCTTC; CDR3 protein: CASSSMPNNEQFF
V gene: TRBV11-2; clone size: NA; J gene: TRBJ1-1; D gene: NA; CDR3 DNA: TGTGCCAGCAGCTTAGGATGGGGCAGGGGCCAGGGTGAAGCTTTCTTT; CDR3 protein: CASSLGWGRGQGEAFF
V gene: TRBV13; clone size: NA; J gene: TRBJ1-1; D gene: NA; CDR3 DNA: TGTGCCAGCAGCTCAAACCAGGGGTATACTGAAGCTTTCTTT; CDR3 protein: CASSSNQGYTEAFF
V gene: TRBV6-5; clone size: NA; J gene: TRBJ1-4; D gene: NA; CDR3 DNA: TGTGCCAGCAGTTACTCGATTGAGGGAAAACTGTTTTTT; CDR3 protein: CASSYSIEGKLFF
V gene: TRBV4-3; clone size: once; J gene: TRBJ2-7; D gene: NA; CDR3 DNA: TGCGCCAGCAGCCAAGGGAGAATGGGTTTCCAGTACGAGCAGTACTTC; CDR3 protein: CASSQGRMGFQYEQYF